This T cell receptor (beta chain) was captured by sequencing in a study of post-analysis software for immune sequencing data. In regard to this clonotype: The antigen is undetermined.

The germline V gene has CDR1 SGHTA and CDR2 FQGNSA. V was shortened by 2 bases and J by 2 bases, with 10 bases between the two germline ends. The CDR3 is made up of 14 amino acids. Regarding the study as a whole: With TRBV5-6, TRBV5-1 and TRBV20-1 included, about five TRBV segments were more frequent in patients than in controls.

Unique molecular identifiers were built into the TCR beta cDNA libraries. One entry per CDR3 protein, called by TCRdb with MiXCR from the PCR reads. The repertoire consists of 750,000 to 900,000 distinct CDR3 sequences, with 46% occurring once and the leading ten covering 4.9%. The V and J genes are TRBV7-2 and TRBJ2-7, with a possible D match to TRBD2 (6 bases). Sequences were obtained from blood. The receptor was isolated from a girl aged 10-17 years with multiple sclerosis. The CDR3 loop reads CASSLPAGPYEQYF. The CDR3 DNA reads as TGTGCCAGCAGCTTACCAGCGGGCCCCTACGAGCAGTACTTC.